This is a list of T cell receptor beta chains from one sample in a study of CD8 T cells in ankylosing spondylitis. TCRdb processed the 5' RACE reads anew with MiXCR; each CDR3 protein has one entry. Of 450,000 to 550,000 distinct CDR3 sequences in the sample, roughly 5.2% were seen once. The material sequenced was blood, either unsorted or a sorted T cell fraction (not recorded which). The origin of the receptors is a male donor with ankylosing spondylitis. Each CDR3 is given with its conserved first and last residue. The order of the fields is D gene, clone size, V gene, J gene, CDR3 protein, CDR3 DNA. D genes are given only for firm matches. The size of a clone is reported for some rows only, either as once, few or many, or as a class for expanded clones.

-,many,TRBV5-1,TRBJ1-2,CASSLTETYGYTF,TGCGCCAGCAGCTTGACAGAAACCTATGGCTACACCTTC
-,many,TRBV28,TRBJ2-5,CASGYSDQYF,TGTGCCAGCGGATACAGTGACCAGTACTTC
TRBD1,many,TRBV6-1,TRBJ1-1,CASSETQGSTEAFF,TGTGCCAGCAGTGAAACACAGGGGAGCACTGAAGCTTTCTTT
-,many,TRBV20-1,TRBJ2-5,CSARYRRSQETQYF,TGCAGTGCTAGGTACAGACGGAGCCAAGAGACCCAGTACTTC
TRBD1,-,TRBV20-1,TRBJ1-1,CSALPDRVRRTEAFF,TGCAGTGCTTTACCGGACAGGGTCCGAAGGACTGAAGCTTTCTTT
-,many,TRBV29-1,TRBJ2-7,CSVEVPGSEQYF,TGCAGCGTTGAGGTTCCCGGGAGCGAGCAGTACTTC
-,many,TRBV12-3/TRBV12-4,TRBJ2-2,CASSLGTRADTGELFF,TGTGCCAGCAGTTTAGGAACGCGGGCTGACACCGGGGAGCTGTTTTTT
TRBD1,few,TRBV3-1,TRBJ1-1,CASSPDRVGAFF,TGTGCCAGCAGCCCGGACAGGGTGGGAGCTTTCTTT
TRBD1,many,TRBV12-3/TRBV12-4,TRBJ2-3,CASGRDRVADTQYF,TGTGCCAGCGGAAGGGACAGGGTGGCAGATACGCAGTATTTT
TRBD2,many,TRBV29-1,TRBJ2-1,CSASSGRANEQFF,TGCAGCGCCTCTAGCGGGAGGGCGAATGAGCAGTTCTTC
-,many,TRBV5-5,TRBJ2-2,CASSRTVGGELFF,TGTGCCAGCAGCCGTACCGTTGGCGGGGAGCTGTTTTTT
TRBD1,many,TRBV6-5,TRBJ2-3,CASSYLTGGTDTQYF,TGTGCCAGCAGTTACTTGACAGGGGGCACAGATACGCAGTATTTT
-,many,TRBV5-1,TRBJ2-1,CASSLGGQSSYNEQFF,TGCGCCAGCAGCTTAGGCGGTCAGAGCTCCTACAATGAGCAGTTCTTC
TRBD1,-,TRBV4-1,TRBJ1-1,CASSHAGGQGGAFF,TGCGCCAGCAGCCATGCGGGGGGACAGGGGGGCGCTTTCTTT
TRBD1,many,TRBV4-3,TRBJ2-1,CASSRRHGQGTDEQFF,TGCGCCAGCAGCCGGAGGCATGGACAGGGAACCGATGAGCAGTTCTTC
-,-,TRBV18,TRBJ2-3,CASSPASASWEADTQYF,TGTGCCAGCTCACCAGCGAGTGCCTCTTGGGAAGCAGATACGCAGTATTTT
-,many,TRBV5-1,TRBJ1-5,CASSWDGGSNQPQHF,TGCGCCAGCAGCTGGGATGGGGGGTCAAATCAGCCCCAGCATTTT
-,many,TRBV29-1,TRBJ2-1,CSVDWGRGNEQFF,TGCAGCGTTGATTGGGGGCGCGGGAATGAGCAGTTCTTC
TRBD1,many,TRBV24-1,TRBJ2-7,CATSDPTGTGDEQYF,TGTGCCACCAGTGATCCGACCGGGACAGGGGACGAGCAGTACTTC
TRBD1,many,TRBV6-2/TRBV6-3,TRBJ2-7,CASSYSRDRGFYEQYF,TGTGCCAGCAGTTACAGCCGGGACAGGGGCTTCTACGAGCAGTACTTC
-,many,TRBV7-2,TRBJ2-3,CASSYTRSTDTQYF,TGTGCCAGCAGCTATACTAGAAGCACAGATACGCAGTATTTT
-,many,TRBV20-1,TRBJ2-7,CSARSLSSYEQYF,TGCAGTGCTAGGAGCCTCAGCTCCTACGAGCAGTACTTC
-,-,TRBV29-1,TRBJ1-2,CSVGGRFYGYTF,TGCAGCGTTGGCGGCAGATTCTATGGCTACACCTTC
-,many,TRBV5-1,TRBJ2-1,CASSWTLGAKHYNEQFF,TGCGCCAGCAGCTGGACGCTCGGGGCTAAACACTACAATGAGCAGTTCTTC
TRBD2,-,TRBV7-2,TRBJ2-2,CASSSTSASNTGELFF,TGTGCCAGCAGCTCCACTAGCGCTTCGAACACCGGGGAGCTGTTTTTT
TRBD1,many,TRBV11-2,TRBJ1-1,CASSWTGVVTEAFF,TGTGCCAGCAGCTGGACAGGGGTCGTCACTGAAGCTTTCTTT
TRBD1,-,TRBV7-2,TRBJ1-6,CASSLVGGQRTNSPLHF,TGTGCCAGCAGCTTAGTAGGGGGACAGCGAACTAATTCACCCCTCCACTTT
-,many,TRBV6-2/TRBV6-3,TRBJ1-1,CASSYKSGARDTEAFF,TGTGCCAGCAGTTACAAGAGCGGGGCCCGTGACACTGAAGCTTTCTTT
TRBD2,many,TRBV9,TRBJ2-7,CASSATGTSGIYEQYF,TGTGCCAGCAGCGCTACCGGGACTAGCGGGATTTACGAGCAGTACTTC
TRBD1,many,TRBV12-3/TRBV12-4,TRBJ1-4,CASSPRTGPREKLFF,TGTGCCAGCAGTCCTCGGACAGGCCCGAGGGAAAAACTGTTTTTT
-,many,TRBV20-1,TRBJ2-7,CSAREGHSYEQYF,TGCAGTGCTAGAGAGGGACACTCCTACGAGCAGTACTTC
-,many,TRBV4-3,TRBJ2-7,CASSLSRDGAYEQYF,TGCGCCAGCAGCCTCTCCCGGGACGGAGCCTACGAGCAGTACTTC
-,many,TRBV5-6,TRBJ1-2,CASSRAGRKDGYTF,TGTGCCAGCAGCCGTGCAGGGAGAAAGGATGGCTACACCTTC
TRBD2,few,TRBV20-1,TRBJ2-5,CSANEREGVQETQYF,TGCAGTGCTAATGAGCGGGAGGGAGTACAAGAGACCCAGTACTTC
-,few,TRBV19,TRBJ1-3,CASSKFGSSGNTIYF,TGTGCCAGTAGTAAATTCGGTTCTTCTGGAAACACCATATATTTT
TRBD2,few,TRBV7-2,TRBJ2-7,CASSLSIAGGGYEQYF,TGTGCCAGCAGCTTATCGATAGCGGGAGGGGGCTACGAGCAGTACTTC
-,-,TRBV28,TRBJ2-4,CASSTDRPRIPKNIQYF,TGTGCCAGCAGTACCGACAGGCCACGGATTCCCAAAAACATTCAGTACTTC
-,many,TRBV6-1,TRBJ2-3,CASRVGDSTDTQYF,TGTGCCAGCAGAGTCGGGGATAGCACAGATACGCAGTATTTT
TRBD2,few,TRBV20-1,TRBJ2-5,CSARGGTSGREETQYF,TGCAGTGCTAGAGGGGGGACTAGCGGGAGGGAAGAGACCCAGTACTTC
TRBD1,many,TRBV25-1,TRBJ1-6,CASSEITGVSPLHF,TGTGCCAGCAGTGAGATAACAGGGGTATCACCCCTCCACTTT
-,many,TRBV20-1,TRBJ1-1,CSATLDYEAFF,TGCAGTGCCACCCTGGATTATGAAGCTTTCTTT
-,many,TRBV4-2,TRBJ2-3,CASSQVGQSTDTQYF,TGTGCCAGCAGCCAAGTGGGGCAGAGCACAGATACGCAGTATTTT
-,many,TRBV6-1,TRBJ1-5,CASSEFGVNQPQHF,TGTGCCAGCAGTGAATTTGGGGTTAATCAGCCCCAGCATTTT
-,many,TRBV5-5,TRBJ1-5,CASSTRQVGGNQPQHF,TGTGCCAGCAGCACCAGACAGGTTGGGGGCAATCAGCCCCAGCATTTT
-,few,TRBV6-5,TRBJ2-7,CASSFSMEPSIGEQYF,TGTGCCAGCAGTTTCTCGATGGAACCCTCGATTGGCGAGCAGTACTTC
TRBD1,few,TRBV20-1,TRBJ2-7,CSAEAGTGNREQYF,TGCAGTGCTGAGGCGGGGACAGGCAACCGCGAGCAGTACTTC
TRBD1,-,TRBV20-1,TRBJ1-5,CSARELGGDRNQPQHF,TGCAGTGCTAGAGAACTGGGGGGGGACAGAAATCAGCCCCAGCATTTT
-,many,TRBV20-1,TRBJ2-7,CSAPSASGANYYEQYF,TGCAGTGCACCCTCCGCCTCTGGGGCAAACTACTACGAGCAGTACTTC
-,-,TRBV20-1,TRBJ1-3,CSAKSAGRNTIYF,TGCAGTGCTAAGTCCGCTGGGAGAAACACCATATATTTT
-,many,TRBV7-2,TRBJ1-5,CASSLGGYGQPQHF,TGTGCCAGCAGCTTAGGGGGGTATGGTCAGCCCCAGCATTTT
TRBD1,many,TRBV7-2,TRBJ1-4,CASSLPPGTGKGGLFF,TGTGCCAGCAGCTTACCCCCCGGGACAGGGAAGGGGGGACTGTTTTTT
-,many,TRBV11-1,TRBJ1-1,CASSLAVWREGAEAFF,TGTGCCAGCAGCTTAGCTGTATGGAGGGAAGGGGCTGAAGCTTTCTTT
-,many,TRBV20-1,TRBJ2-3,CSARTSTDTQYF,TGCAGTGCTAGAACCAGCACAGATACGCAGTATTTT
TRBD1,-,TRBV28,TRBJ2-7,CASSETGGYEQYF,TGTGCCAGCAGCGAGACAGGGGGCTACGAGCAGTACTTC
TRBD2,many,TRBV4-2,TRBJ2-7,CASSQDRGTSYEQYF,TGTGCCAGCAGCCAAGATCGAGGGACTAGCTACGAGCAGTACTTC
-,many,TRBV5-1,TRBJ1-2,CASTRGENYGYTF,TGCGCCAGCACCCGAGGGGAGAACTATGGCTACACCTTC
-,-,TRBV2,TRBJ2-7,CASSERWTDYEQYF,TGTGCCAGCAGTGAAAGGTGGACAGACTACGAGCAGTACTTC
-,-,TRBV19,TRBJ2-5,CASSTLATQETQYF,TGTGCCAGTAGTACTCTAGCGACTCAAGAGACCCAGTACTTC
-,many,TRBV9,TRBJ1-4,CASSVNPAEGRSEKLFF,TGTGCCAGCAGCGTAAATCCGGCGGAAGGACGTAGTGAAAAACTGTTTTTT